These T cell receptor beta chains were read from a single sample in a study of blood T cell repertoires in COVID-19. The assay was immunoSEQ multiplex PCR, and TCRdb's table has in-frame clones only and misses some. The sample lists some 30,000 clones, nearly 90% occurring once. Sequenced sample: peripheral blood. These receptors were collected from a human donor with acute or convalescent COVID-19. The donor label of this sample is uncertain. The CDR3 runs from the conserved cysteine through the conserved F or W. The D gene is left open where the match is weak. The size field is filled for only some rows; it gives once, few, many or a size class.

size,V,D,J,DNA,CDR3
NA,TRBV19,TRBD1,TRBJ1-2,TGTGCCAGTAGTCCCGACAGGGTGGACTATGGCTACACCTTC,CASSPDRVDYGYTF
once,TRBV9,NA,TRBJ2-1,TGTGCCAGCAGCGTAGGGTGGGGGGGCTCCAATGAGCAGTTCTTC,CASSVGWGGSNEQFF
NA,TRBV10-3,TRBD1,TRBJ2-2,TGTGCCATCAGTGTTCGGACAGGGGGGAACACCGGGGAGCTGTTTTTT,CAISVRTGGNTGELFF
NA,TRBV19,NA,TRBJ2-3,TGTGCCAGTAGTTTAGGCGAAGCGGGTACGCAGTATTTT,CASSLGEAGTQYF
NA,TRBV5-6,TRBD1,TRBJ1-2,TGTGCCAGCAGCTTGCCGGGACAGGGGGACTATGGCTACACCTTC,CASSLPGQGDYGYTF
NA,TRBV5-1,NA,TRBJ2-7,TGCGCCAGCAGCTTGGATCGGGGAAGGTCCTACGAGCAGTACTTC,CASSLDRGRSYEQYF
NA,TRBV6-5,TRBD1,TRBJ1-6,TGTGCCAGCAGCTCCGGACAGGGTAGTTCACCCCTCCACTTT,CASSSGQGSSPLHF
NA,TRBV7-9,NA,TRBJ1-5,TGTGCCAGCAGCTTTCGCGGAGATCAGCCCCAGCATTTT,CASSFRGDQPQHF
NA,TRBV6-5,NA,TRBJ1-3,TGTGCCAGCAGTTACTCAATGACGGGAGGAAACACCATATATTTT,CASSYSMTGGNTIYF
many,TRBV4-3,NA,TRBJ2-6,TGCGCCAGCAGCCAAGATCGTGGGGCCAACGTCCTGACTTTC,CASSQDRGANVLTF
once,TRBV6-5,NA,TRBJ2-7,TGTGCCAGCAGCCTACAGGGTAGGGGCGGCGAGCAGTACTTC,CASSLQGRGGEQYF
once,TRBV27,NA,TRBJ2-5,TGTGCCAGCAGACGGCAGGGGTCGGGGGAGACCCAGTACTTC,CASRRQGSGETQYF
once,TRBV18,TRBD1,TRBJ1-2,TGTGCCAGCTCACCTGGGACAGAATATGGCTACACCTTC,CASSPGTEYGYTF
NA,TRBV19,TRBD2,TRBJ2-1,TGTGCCAGTAGTGTCGGCGGGGGCTACAATGAGCAGTTCTTC,CASSVGGGYNEQFF
NA,TRBV11-2,NA,TRBJ1-1,TGTGCCAGCAGCTTAGGTTTGAGGACTGAAGCTTTCTTT,CASSLGLRTEAFF
NA,TRBV28,TRBD2,TRBJ2-3,TGTGCCAGCAGCCCTACCAGCGGGGGGTTTTTGGATACGCAGTATTTT,CASSPTSGGFLDTQYF
NA,TRBV5-1,NA,TRBJ2-7,TGCGCCAGCAGCTTGACAGGAAACTACGAGCAGTACTTC,CASSLTGNYEQYF
NA,TRBV4-1,TRBD1,TRBJ2-7,TGCGCCAGCAGCCAAGCCGGGACAGGGGTGGTCGAGCAGTACTTC,CASSQAGTGVVEQYF